The clone carrying this T cell receptor (beta chain) was seen many times. Its antigen remains unknown. This sample is part of a study of T cells in Graves' hyperthyroidism and ophthalmopathy. The study, taken as a whole, reports: Model-based prediction identified ophthalmopathy a median roughly six months prior to its onset.

This CDR3 has 14 amino acids. Trimming took 1 base from V and 5 from J; bases not matched to a gene: 4. CDR1 is DFQATT and CDR2 is SNEGSKA in the germline V gene (reference sequence). RNA transcripts served as the template for amplifying TCR beta CDR3 regions. With the HTBI primer set, the TCR CDR3 went through a first round of RT-PCR. TCRdb independently ran MiXCR on the multiplex PCR reads; one entry per CDR3 protein. The sample carries hundreds of thousands of distinct CDR3 sequences, approximately 13% recorded once. Sample: blood. The gene calls are TRBV20-1 and TRBJ2-5, with 10 bases that match TRBD1. This TCR was sampled from a woman under 40 with Graves' hyperthyroidism that later progressed to Graves' ophthalmopathy. The CDR3 sequence: CSARAGQGRETQYF. CDR3 bases: TGCAGTGCTAGAGCGGGACAGGGGAGGGAGACCCAGTACTTC.